Shown below are 27 T cell receptor beta chains from a single sample sequenced in a study of shared clonotypes between healthy human individuals. Some clones are missing from TCRdb's copy, which holds only in-frame ones; the method was immunoSEQ multiplex PCR. The table includes fewer than 850,000 clones, less than 95% detected once. Material: memory CD8+ T cells from PBMCs. Subset described: CD45RO+ cells pooled with CCR7-negative TemRA cells. These TCRs come from a man aged 18 to 30 in good health. Some clones in this sample may be carry-over from other donors' samples.

This clone was observed many times. The genes are TRBV4-2 and TRBJ1-6, with D unclear. V was shortened by 1 base and J by 13 bases, with 17 bases between the two germline ends. Germline CDR1 is LGHNA and CDR2 is YNFKEQ. The CDR3 covers 15 residues. The CDR3 here is CASSQVGQPSVPLHF. The DNA of the CDR3 is TGTGCCAGCAGCCAAGTAGGCCAGCCCTCTGTGCCCCTCCACTTT.

Notes on this clone: Other DNA sequences in the sample encode the same CDR3. The chain uses TRBV11-2 and TRBJ2-7; no clear D gene. Germline assignment: CDR1 SGHAT and CDR2 FQNNGV. The CDR3 length is 14 residues. Between the trimmed V and J ends, which lost 1 base and 1 base, there was a span of 8 bases. The CDR3 nucleotides are TGTGCCAGCAGCTTAGGGGCAGGATCCTACGAGCAGTACTTC. It translates to CASSLGAGSYEQYF.

V is TRBV9 and J is TRBJ2-5, with TRBD2 matching 13 bases. Germline V gives CDR1 SGDLS, CDR2 YYNGEE. The CDR3 has 17 amino acids. Trimming took 4 bases from V and 5 from J; bases not matched to a gene: 11. The DNA of the CDR3 is TGTGCCAGCAGCCCCGAGGGGGGACTAGCGGGACAGGAGACCCAGTACTTC. Protein: CASSPEGGLAGQETQYF.

The chain uses TRBV4-3 and TRBJ2-3; D gene unclear. The CDR3 loop spans 19 amino acids. Trimming pared 0 bases from V and 2 bases from J, leaving 21 bases between. Germline assignment: CDR1 LGHNA and CDR2 YSLEER. The CDR3 protein is CASSQDWVPGGRFTDTQYF. CDR3 bases: TGCGCCAGCAGCCAAGATTGGGTCCCTGGCGGAAGATTCACAGATACGCAGTATTTT.

The chain is built from TRBV25-1 and TRBJ2-7; 9 bases align to TRBD1. V lost 4 bases and J lost 9; bases outside the gene matches: 19. The CDR3 is 17 amino acids. Germline V lookup: CDR1 MGHDK, CDR2 SYGVNS. CDR3: CASSGAQGASYLRGQYF. The CDR3 DNA reads as TGTGCCAGCAGTGGGGCACAGGGGGCCTCATACCTACGTGGGCAGTACTTC.

The chain combines TRBV15 with TRBJ2-5; D unresolved. The CDR3 has 14 residues. Trimming cost V 10 bases and J 4 bases, with 19 bases left between them. The germline V gene encodes CDR1 LNHNV and CDR2 YYDKDF (reference sequence). DNA of the CDR3: TGTGCCAATGTCCTTCGATCTAGGTTAGAGACCCAGTACTTC. Protein sequence: CANVLRSRLETQYF.

The V call is TRBV27, the J call TRBJ2-1; D remains unclear. The CDR3 totals 15 residues. Trimming removed 6 bases at V and 0 bases at J, with 12 bases between. Germline assignment: CDR1 MNHEY and CDR2 SMNVEV (reference sequence). The CDR3 nucleotides read TGTGCCAGCAGCATTCGACTTAGCTCCTACAATGAGCAGTTCTTC. Its protein is CASSIRLSSYNEQFF.

The CDR3 coding sequence is TGCGCCAGCAGCGCCCCAGCGGCGAACACCGGGGAGCTGTTTTTT. Protein: CASSAPAANTGELFF. The J gene is TRBJ2-2, the V gene TRBV10-2; perhaps TRBD2 as D (5 bases). V lost 6 bases and J lost 0, with 11 bases in between. Looked up from germline, CDR1 is WSHSY and CDR2 is SAAADI. The CDR3 has 15 amino acids.

A few counts support this clone. The chain joins TRBV28 to TRBJ1-5; D unresolved. V lost 6 bases and J lost 1, with 19 bases in between. The CDR3 has 17 amino acids. From germline, CDR1 is MDHEN and CDR2 SYDVKM. The CDR3 coding sequence is TGTGCCAGCAGACCTCCCTGGGCCTTAAGGAGCAATCAGCCCCAGCATTTT. Translating gives CASRPPWALRSNQPQHF.

The V call is TRBV6-5, the J call TRBJ2-1, with a possible D match to TRBD1 (5 bases). Germline V gene lookup returns CDR1 MNHEY and CDR2 SVGAGI. Trimming took off 2 bases at V and 3 bases at J, with 11 bases between the two ends. The length of the CDR3 is 15 residues. This chain's CDR3 is CASSYQDSIYNEQFF. In DNA form, the CDR3 reads TGTGCCAGCAGTTACCAAGACAGTATCTACAATGAGCAGTTCTTC.

The gene calls are TRBV5-1 and TRBJ2-7, with 13 bases identical to TRBD2. The ends lost 2 bases at V and 5 bases at J; junction bases unmatched: 4. This CDR3 comprises 15 residues. CDR1 and CDR2 from the germline V gene are SGHRS and YFSETQ. CDR3 protein: CASSLRTSGRDEQYF. The CDR3 DNA reads as TGCGCCAGCAGCTTAAGGACTAGCGGGAGAGACGAGCAGTACTTC.

The chain uses TRBV30 and TRBJ2-1; 7 bases match TRBD2. Germline V lookup: CDR1 GTSNPN, CDR2 SVGIG (reference sequence). The CDR3 extends over 17 amino acids. J was trimmed by 5 bases and V by 2 bases; bases with no gene match: 15. The CDR3 reads CAWSSPTLADLNNEQFF. The CDR3 DNA follows: TGTGCCTGGAGTAGCCCCACCCTAGCGGACCTTAACAATGAGCAGTTCTTC.

V is TRBV12-5 and J is TRBJ2-3; D is uncertain. CDR3 length equals 16 residues. V was clipped by 6 bases and J by 3 bases, with 19 bases between them. Germline values: CDR1 LGHNT, CDR2 FRNRAP. The CDR3 nucleotides are TGTGCTAGTGGGGAAGAAAAGGGAATGGAGACAGATACGCAGTATTTT. Translation gives CASGEEKGMETDTQYF.

This clone showed up just a few times. V is TRBV30 and J is TRBJ1-1; D remains ambiguous. Trimming left V 0 bases short and J 2 bases short, with 7 bases between. Germline V gene data show CDR1 as GTSNPN and CDR2 as SVGIG (reference sequence). This CDR3 contains 13 residues. CDR3 in DNA: TGTGCCTGGAGTGTAGGCAGTAACACTGAAGCTTTCTTT. Encoded protein: CAWSVGSNTEAFF.

The gene calls are TRBV7-7 and TRBJ2-1; TRBD2 matches at 10 bases. The CDR3 covers 15 residues. J gave up 8 bases and V 5 bases, and 9 bases lay outside the gene matches. CDR1 is SSHAT, CDR2 FNYEAQ, per germline (reference sequence). The CDR3 DNA reads as TGTGCCAGCAGCGGGACCCTAGCGGGAGATGATGAGCAGTTCTTC. It encodes CASSGTLAGDDEQFF.

This clone was observed a handful of times. Additional DNA sequences in this sample encode the identical CDR3. The V call is TRBV27, the J call TRBJ2-6; D not certain. The CDR3 length is 13 residues. The germline V gene has CDR1 MNHEY and CDR2 SMNVEV (reference sequence). V lost 3 bases to trimming and J lost 4 bases, with 4 bases between them. The CDR3 protein is CASSFSGANVLTF. CDR3 nucleotides: TGTGCCAGCAGTTTTTCAGGGGCCAACGTCCTGACTTTC.

The genes are TRBV7-9 and TRBJ1-1, with D tentatively TRBD1 (5 bases). Trimming took off 2 bases at V and 4 bases at J, with 14 bases between the two ends. Germline CDR1 SEHNR, CDR2 FQNEAQ (reference sequence). This CDR3 is 15 amino acids long. CDR3 sequence: CASSLYRVRGTEAFF. CDR3 nucleotide sequence: TGTGCCAGCAGCTTATACCGGGTGAGGGGCACTGAAGCTTTCTTT.

CDR3 sequence reads: CASSMGGLAGYNEQFF. In DNA, the CDR3 is TGTGCCAGTAGTATGGGTGGGCTAGCGGGCTACAATGAGCAGTTCTTC. V and J are TRBV19 and TRBJ2-1, with 8 nucleotides matching TRBD2. V was clipped by 3 bases and J by 3 bases; unmatched bases: 7. Germline V lookup: CDR1 LNHDA, CDR2 SQIVND (reference sequence). The CDR3 is 16 residues long.

Notes on this clone: At the DNA level, this CDR3 is encoded by other sequences in the same sample as well. The chain is built from TRBV7-9 and TRBJ1-1, with TRBD1 identical over 7 bases. The V segment lost 5 bases and the J segment 1 base; nucleotides outside the gene matches: 1. Germline lookup yields CDR1 SEHNR and CDR2 FQNEAQ (reference sequence). The CDR3 is 13 residues long. The CDR3 loop is CASSRDRNTEAFF. The CDR3 DNA is TGTGCCAGCAGCCGGGACAGGAACACTGAAGCTTTCTTT. Together with reference TRBV7-9 and TRBJ1-1, the CDR3 gives the full variable domain: DTGVSQNPRHKITKRGQNVTFRCDPISEHNRLYWYRQTLGQGPEFLTYFQNEAQLEKSRLLSDRFSAERPKGSFSTLEIQRTEQGDSAMYLCASSRDRNTEAFFGQGTRLTVV.

The V call is TRBV28, the J call TRBJ2-7; no clear D gene. Germline V CDR1 and CDR2: MDHEN, SYDVKM. This CDR3 has 16 residues. Trimming removed 2 bases at V and 7 bases at J, with 21 bases between. The CDR3 nucleotides are TGTGCCAGCAGTTTAACCGGGCTAGTAAGGCCTAAGGAGCAGTACTTC. Its protein product is CASSLTGLVRPKEQYF.

This clone showed up just a few times. CDR3 nucleotide sequence: TGTGCCAGCAGCTTGGACAGGCCGAACACTGAAGCTTTCTTT. It encodes CASSLDRPNTEAFF. The rearrangement joins TRBV5-6 to TRBJ1-1, with D tentatively TRBD1 (5 bases). The CDR3 contains 14 residues. Germline V CDR1 and CDR2: SGHDT, YYEEEE. The V end was cut by 0 bases, the J end by 1 base, with 7 bases between.

The sample holds a few counts of this clone. The V gene is TRBV6-6, the J gene TRBJ1-1; no definite D call. The germline V gene has CDR1 MNHNY and CDR2 SVGAGI (reference sequence). The CDR3 sequence is 11 residues long. Trimming stripped 6 bases from V and 5 bases from J, with 7 bases between. The CDR3 DNA is TGTGCCAGCAGGGTAGAGACTGAAGCTTTCTTT. This translates into CASRVETEAFF.

The gene calls are TRBV19 and TRBJ2-2; tentatively, D is TRBD1 (5 bases). V shed 3 bases and J shed 5 bases, with 10 bases lying between them. The CDR3 sequence is 14 residues long. Looked up from germline, CDR1 is LNHDA and CDR2 is SQIVND (reference sequence). The CDR3 region is CASSIIGVTGELFF. CDR3 DNA sequence: TGTGCCAGTAGTATTATAGGGGTTACCGGGGAGCTGTTTTTT.

The chain joins TRBV27 to TRBJ1-2, with 11 bases fitting TRBD1. Germline trimming cut 3 bases from V and 7 bases from J; bases unmatched to any gene: 4. The CDR3 sequence is 14 residues long. The germline V gene encodes CDR1 MNHEY and CDR2 SMNVEV (reference sequence). For the CDR3, the DNA is TGTGCCAGCAGTTTGGGACAGGGGGTGGGTGGCTACACCTTC. It yields the protein CASSLGQGVGGYTF.

V and J are TRBV4-1 and TRBJ2-1, with 8 nucleotides matching TRBD2. The CDR3 loop spans 16 amino acids. The V gene end was trimmed by 1 base and the J gene end by 7 bases; junction bases not matched to a gene: 9. CDR1 and CDR2 (germline): MGHRA, YSYEKL. CDR3 amino acids: CASSQGERESQNEQFF. The CDR3 DNA reads TGCGCCAGCAGCCAAGGGGAGCGGGAGAGTCAGAATGAGCAGTTCTTC.

V gene TRBV4-3 combines with J gene TRBJ2-1, with D maybe TRBD2 (6 bases). Germline lookup yields CDR1 LGHNA and CDR2 YSLEER. CDR3 length: 16 residues. Trimming pared 0 bases from V and 7 bases from J, leaving 16 bases between. The CDR3 loop reads CASSQDGGSPWNEQFF. The CDR3 DNA reads TGCGCCAGCAGCCAAGATGGGGGGTCTCCCTGGAATGAGCAGTTCTTC.

The chain uses TRBV28 and TRBJ2-1; TRBD2 matches 9 bases. V shed 4 bases, J shed 0 bases, and the junction held 13 bases outside the gene matches. The CDR3 covers 19 residues. Per germline, CDR1 MDHEN and CDR2 SYDVKM. The CDR3 nucleotides are TGTGCCAGCAGTTCCCCCCGTCTGCGGGAGGGTAGCTCCTACAATGAGCAGTTCTTC. Translation gives CASSSPRLREGSSYNEQFF.